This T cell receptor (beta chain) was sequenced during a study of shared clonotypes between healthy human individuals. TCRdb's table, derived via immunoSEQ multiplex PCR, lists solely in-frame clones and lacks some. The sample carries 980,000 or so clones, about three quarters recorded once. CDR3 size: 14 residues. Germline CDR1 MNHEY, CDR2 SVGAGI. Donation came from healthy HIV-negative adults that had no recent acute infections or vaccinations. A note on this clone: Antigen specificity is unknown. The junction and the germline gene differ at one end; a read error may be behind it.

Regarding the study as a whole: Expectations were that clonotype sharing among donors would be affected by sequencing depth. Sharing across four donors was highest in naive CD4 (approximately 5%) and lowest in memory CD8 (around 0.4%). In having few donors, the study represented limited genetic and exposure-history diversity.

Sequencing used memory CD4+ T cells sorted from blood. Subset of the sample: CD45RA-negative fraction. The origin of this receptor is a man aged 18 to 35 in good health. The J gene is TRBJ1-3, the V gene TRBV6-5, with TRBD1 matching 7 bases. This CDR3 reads CTSWTRQGGNTIYF. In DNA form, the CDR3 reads TGTACCAGCTGGACAAGACAGGGAGGAAACACCATATATTTT.